Presented here are 20 T cell receptor beta chains from one specimen sequenced in a study of vaccination effects on CD4 cells after COVID-19. Libraries were prepared by immunoSEQ multiplex PCR; TCRdb keeps only in-frame clonotypes and omits some of them. The table lists more than 9,500 clones, about 72% of them singletons. No antigens are known for them. With the ViraFEST assay, the study expanded antigen-specific CD4+ T cells using viral peptide pools, then sequenced them. The authors isolated CD4+ T cells after around 9 days of culture. Participants got two doses of BNT162b2 or mRNA-1273 vaccine. This sample comprised CD4+ T cells from PBMCs cultured with SARS-CoV-2 spike peptides, obtained after COVID-19 vaccination. The source of these receptors is a human donor who received a COVID-19 vaccine.

The J gene is TRBJ2-7, the V gene TRBV19, with 8 bases fitting TRBD1. Germline V gene data show CDR1 as LNHDA and CDR2 as SQIVND (reference sequence). The length of the CDR3 is 14 residues. Trimming took 5 bases from V and 3 from J; bases not matched to a gene: 6. The CDR3 nucleotides read TGTGCCAGTAGTCCCCAGGGGGCATTCTACGAGCAGTACTTC. This codes for CASSPQGAFYEQYF.

V gene TRBV6-5 combines with J gene TRBJ1-2; 10 bases line up with TRBD1. There are 16 residues in the CDR3. The germline V gene encodes CDR1 MNHEY and CDR2 SVGAGI. V was clipped by 0 bases and J by 7 bases; unmatched bases: 8. CDR3 in amino acids: CASSYSYDRGRIGYTF. CDR3 nucleotides: TGTGCCAGCAGTTACTCATACGACAGGGGGCGCATTGGCTACACCTTC.

This clone occurred once. The CDR3 region is CASSLGGGLGTNEKLFF. The CDR3 nucleotides read TGCGCCAGCAGCTTGGGGGGGGGACTCGGAACTAATGAAAAACTGTTTTTT. V is TRBV5-1 and J is TRBJ1-4, with a weak D call TRBD1 (5 bases). Trimming removed 0 bases at V and 1 base at J, with 13 bases between. The germline gives CDR1 SGHRS, CDR2 YFSETQ. This CDR3 spans 17 amino acids.

The gene calls are TRBV18 and TRBJ1-5, with a weak D call TRBD1 (5 bases). CDR1 is KGHSH, CDR2 LQKENI, per germline. The CDR3 is 14 amino acids. The V end was cut by 5 bases, the J end by 4 bases, with 12 bases between. Here the CDR3 reads CASSGGRLNQPQHF. The CDR3 region has the DNA TGTGCCAGCTCAGGGGGACGGTTAAATCAGCCCCAGCATTTT.

The chain has TRBV19 and TRBJ1-5; 8 bases are shared with TRBD1. The J segment lost 4 bases and the V segment lost 8 bases, leaving 4 bases of the junction unmatched. Germline CDR1 and CDR2: LNHDA and SQIVND (reference sequence). The CDR3 contains 13 residues. DNA of the CDR3: TGTGCCAGTGCTGGGACAGGTAATCAGCCCCAGCATTTT. Translating gives CASAGTGNQPQHF. The full variable domain, in which reference TRBV19 and TRBJ1-5 provide the parts outside the CDR3, is DGGITQSPKYLFRKEGQNVTLSCEQNLNHDAMYWYRQDPGQGLRLIYYSQIVNDFQKGDIAEGYSVSREKKESFPLTVTSAQKNPTAFYLCASAGTGNQPQHFGDGTRLSIL.

The chain combines TRBV5-1 with TRBJ1-2; the D gene is possibly TRBD1 (6 bases). The CDR3 is made up of 13 amino acids. The V gene lost 4 bases and the J gene lost 2 bases, with 9 bases spanning the gap. Germline V CDR1 and CDR2: SGHRS, YFSETQ. In DNA form, the CDR3 reads TGCGCCAGCAGCCCCGGACAGAACTATGGCTACACCTTC. Translating it yields CASSPGQNYGYTF.

The V gene is TRBV5-1, the J gene TRBJ1-4, with D hard to call. The CDR3 extends over 14 amino acids. V lost 2 bases and J lost 0, with 5 bases in between. CDR1 SGHRS and CDR2 YFSETQ come from the germline V gene. The CDR3 here is CASSFTATNEKLFF. DNA of the CDR3: TGCGCCAGCAGCTTCACCGCAACTAATGAAAAACTGTTTTTT. Based on the CDR3 plus reference TRBV5-1 and TRBJ1-4, the full variable domain is KAGVTQTPRYLIKTRGQQVTLSCSPISGHRSVSWYQQTPGQGLQFLFEYFSETQRNKGNFPGRFSGRQFSNSRSEMNVSTLELGDSALYLCASSFTATNEKLFFGSGTQLSVL.

This clone appeared a few times. V usage is TRBV10-3 and J usage is TRBJ2-1; 12 bases fit TRBD2. The V segment lost 10 bases and the J segment 5 bases; nucleotides outside the gene matches: 3. CDR1 and CDR2 (germline): ENHRY, SYGVKD. The CDR3 has 13 amino acids. The CDR3 DNA reads as TGTGCCACGACTAGCGGGGGTAACAATGAGCAGTTCTTC. Translated, it gives CATTSGGNNEQFF.

The chain uses TRBV7-2 and TRBJ1-2, with a weak D call TRBD1 (5 bases). Germline values: CDR1 SGHTA, CDR2 FQGNSA. There are 13 residues in the CDR3. The V gene lost 5 bases and the J gene lost 5 bases, with 12 bases spanning the gap. The CDR3, as DNA: TGTGCCAGCAGCCCAAACCGGGGGTATGGCTACACCTTC. This encodes CASSPNRGYGYTF.

The rearrangement links TRBV3-1 (or the pseudogene TRBV3-2) to TRBJ2-7; 7 nucleotides align to TRBD2. Germline V gene lookup returns CDR1 LGHDT and CDR2 YNNKEL (reference sequence). V shed 2 bases, J shed 3 bases, and the junction held 1 base outside the gene matches. The CDR3 covers 13 residues. The CDR3 loop is CASSQLADYEQYF. For the CDR3, the DNA is TGTGCCAGCAGCCAACTAGCGGACTACGAGCAGTACTTC.

The rearrangement links TRBV6-4 to TRBJ1-1; possibly TRBD1 for D (5 bases). CDR1 is MRHNA and CDR2 is SNTAGT in the germline V gene. The CDR3 sequence is 14 residues long. V gave up 6 bases and J gave up 3 bases, with 14 bases separating them. The CDR3 protein is CASRNTDRDTEAFF. The CDR3 bases are TGTGCCAGCAGAAATACAGACAGAGACACTGAAGCTTTCTTT.

This clone was found once. The rearrangement links TRBV9 to TRBJ1-1, with D possibly TRBD1 on 6 matching bases. CDR1 and CDR2 (germline): SGDLS, YYNGEE. The CDR3 has 16 amino acids. V lost 2 bases and J 0 bases, leaving 14 bases between the germline ends. CDR3 nucleotide sequence: TGTGCCAGCAGCGTTAGTGGGGGGCGTGTGAACACTGAAGCTTTCTTT. Protein product: CASSVSGGRVNTEAFF.

V and J are TRBV5-4 and TRBJ2-2, with 7 bases lining up with TRBD1. Germline V gene data show CDR1 as SGHNT and CDR2 as YYREEE (reference sequence). This CDR3 has 17 amino acids. Trimming at V came to 0 bases and at J to 6 bases, leaving 11 bases not matched to a gene. As DNA, the CDR3 is TGTGCCAGCAGCTTGGCTGTCGGGACAGACTCACCCGGGGAGCTGTTTTTT. Its protein is CASSLAVGTDSPGELFF. Together with reference TRBV5-4 and TRBJ2-2, the CDR3 gives the full variable domain: ETGVTQSPTHLIKTRGQQVTLRCSSQSGHNTVSWYQQALGQGPQFIFQYYREEENGRGNFPPRFSGLQFPNYSSELNVNALELDDSALYLCASSLAVGTDSPGELFFGEGSRLTVL.

The J gene is TRBJ2-2, the V gene TRBV28; maybe TRBD1 (5 bases). V lost 8 bases, J lost 1 base, and 14 bases lay in between. Germline-derived CDR1 and CDR2 are MDHEN and SYDVKM. This CDR3 region has 15 residues. The CDR3 DNA follows: TGTGCCAGCTCCGCCTACAGGAGGAACACCGGGGAGCTGTTTTTT. It translates to CASSAYRRNTGELFF.

The V call is TRBV10-3, the J call TRBJ1-1, with 8 positions matching TRBD1. The J segment lost 6 bases and the V segment lost 6 bases, leaving 15 bases of the junction unmatched. This CDR3 comprises 16 residues. In germline, CDR1 is ENHRY, CDR2 SYGVKD. The CDR3 loop is CAIRGGSDRGLAEAFF. DNA of the CDR3: TGTGCCATCAGGGGGGGATCCGACAGGGGACTGGCTGAAGCTTTCTTT.

This clone was found a few times. The chain has TRBV24-1 and TRBJ1-2; TRBD1 matches at 7 bases. Germline V gene sequence: CDR1 KGHDR, CDR2 SFDVKD. CDR3 length equals 19 residues. V dropped 1 base and J dropped 6; count of bases not matched to a gene: 19. As DNA, the CDR3 is TGTGCCACCAGTGATTTTCCGACCACCAGGCCCCAGACAGGGAATGGCTACACCTTC. Residues: CATSDFPTTRPQTGNGYTF.

V and J are TRBV5-1 and TRBJ2-1; 8 positions match TRBD2. This CDR3 comprises 15 residues. Germline values: CDR1 SGHRS, CDR2 YFSETQ. The junction had 3 bases not matched to a gene; V was cut back by 0 bases and J by 4 bases. In DNA form, the CDR3 reads TGCGCCAGCAGCTTGGGTAGCGGGGAGTACAATGAGCAGTTCTTC. Its protein product is CASSLGSGEYNEQFF.

The gene calls are TRBV10-3 and TRBJ1-1; no clear D. CDR3 length: 14 residues. CDR1 is ENHRY, CDR2 SYGVKD, per germline. V lost 0 bases and J lost 5, with 10 bases in between. Written as DNA, the CDR3 is TGTGCCATCAGTGAGTCGAAGGGTCGGACTGAAGCTTTCTTT. Amino acids: CAISESKGRTEAFF.

This rearrangement joins TRBV9 to TRBJ2-3, with D possibly being TRBD2 (6 bases). The CDR3 covers 15 residues. CDR1 is SGDLS and CDR2 is YYNGEE in the germline V gene. V shed 0 bases and J shed 1 base, with 9 bases lying between them. CDR3 loop: CASSVGGMGTDTQYF. DNA of the CDR3: TGTGCCAGCAGCGTAGGCGGGATGGGCACAGATACGCAGTATTTT.

V gene TRBV27 combines with J gene TRBJ1-5; no firm D call. The CDR3 loop spans 15 amino acids. CDR1 is MNHEY and CDR2 is SMNVEV in the germline V gene (reference sequence). V lost 2 bases and J lost 1, with 9 bases in between. CDR3 in amino acids: CASSLEGFSNQPQHF. The CDR3 bases are TGTGCCAGCAGTTTAGAGGGTTTCAGCAATCAGCCCCAGCATTTT.